This record covers a single TCR beta chain. Its antigen remains unknown. This record comes from a study of PD-1 blockade in classical Hodgkin lymphoma. Broader study findings: Lower baseline TCR diversity was reported for newly diagnosed patients than for healthy donors.

Generated by immunoSEQ multiplex PCR, the TCRdb table keeps only in-frame clones and is missing some. The sample records about 85,000 clones, around 90% being singletons. From germline, CDR1 is MNHNS and CDR2 SASEGT. The CDR3 contains 14 residues. V was pared by 4 bases and J by 6 bases, with 6 bases of the junction left unmatched. Every patient was affected by relapse after autologous stem cell transplantation, while exposure to brentuximab vedotin was not uniform. The clonotype comes from a human donor with classical Hodgkin lymphoma. Sequences were derived from peripheral blood mononuclear cells (PBMCs), sampled before the second cycle of nivolumab. This chain connects TRBV6-1 to TRBJ2-7, with 10 nucleotides matching TRBD1. The CDR3 DNA is TGTGCCAGCAGTGGGGGACAGGGGCCTTCCGAGCAGTACTTC. Amino acids: CASSGGQGPSEQYF.